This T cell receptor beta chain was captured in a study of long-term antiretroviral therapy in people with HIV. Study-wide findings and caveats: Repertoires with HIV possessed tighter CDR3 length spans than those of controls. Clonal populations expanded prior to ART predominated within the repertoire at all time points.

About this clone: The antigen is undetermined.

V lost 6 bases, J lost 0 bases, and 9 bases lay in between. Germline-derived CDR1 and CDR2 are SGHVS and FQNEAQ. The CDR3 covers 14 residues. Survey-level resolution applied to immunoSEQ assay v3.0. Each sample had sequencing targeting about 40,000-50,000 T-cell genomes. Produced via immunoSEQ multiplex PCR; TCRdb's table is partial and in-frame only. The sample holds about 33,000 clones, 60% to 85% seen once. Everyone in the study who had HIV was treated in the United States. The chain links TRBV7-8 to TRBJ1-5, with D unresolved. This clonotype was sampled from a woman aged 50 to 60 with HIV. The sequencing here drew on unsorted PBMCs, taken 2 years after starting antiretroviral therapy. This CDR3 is CASSRSNSNQPQHF. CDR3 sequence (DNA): TGTGCCAGCAGTAGAAGTAATAGCAATCAGCCCCAGCATTTT.